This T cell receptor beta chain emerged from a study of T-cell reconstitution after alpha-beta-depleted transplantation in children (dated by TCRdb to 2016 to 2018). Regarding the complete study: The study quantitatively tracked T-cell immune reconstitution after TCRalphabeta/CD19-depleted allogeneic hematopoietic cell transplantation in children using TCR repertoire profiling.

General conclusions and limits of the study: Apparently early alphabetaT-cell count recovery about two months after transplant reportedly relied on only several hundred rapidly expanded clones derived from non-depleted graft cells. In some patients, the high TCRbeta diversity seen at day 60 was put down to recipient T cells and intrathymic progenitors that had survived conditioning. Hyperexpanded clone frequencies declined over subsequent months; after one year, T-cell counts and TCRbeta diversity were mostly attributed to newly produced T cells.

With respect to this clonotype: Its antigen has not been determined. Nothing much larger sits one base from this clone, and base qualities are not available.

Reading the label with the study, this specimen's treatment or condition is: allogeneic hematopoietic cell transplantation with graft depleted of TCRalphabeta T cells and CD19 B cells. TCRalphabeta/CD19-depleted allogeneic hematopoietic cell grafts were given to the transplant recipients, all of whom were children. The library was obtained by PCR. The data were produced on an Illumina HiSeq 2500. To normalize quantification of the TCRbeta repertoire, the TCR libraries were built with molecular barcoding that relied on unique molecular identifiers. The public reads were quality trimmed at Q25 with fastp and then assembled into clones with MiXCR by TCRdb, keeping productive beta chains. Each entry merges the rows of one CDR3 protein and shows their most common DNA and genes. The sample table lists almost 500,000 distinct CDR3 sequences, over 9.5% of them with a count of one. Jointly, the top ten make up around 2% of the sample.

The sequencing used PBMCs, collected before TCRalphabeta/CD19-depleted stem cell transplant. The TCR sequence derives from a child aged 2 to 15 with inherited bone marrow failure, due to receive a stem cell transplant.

The DNA sequence reads TGTGCCATGAGCCCCGGGAGCTCCTACGAGCAGTACTTC. Translated, this gives CAMSPGSSYEQYF. The V and J segments used are TRBV5-2 and TRBJ2-7; the table's D call, TRBD1, has no DNA check behind it. TRBV5-2 is assigned pseudogene status. The CDR3 measures 13 amino acids from cysteine to phenylalanine. Solely the CDR3 DNA is kept, with 39 bases framed from the first base.